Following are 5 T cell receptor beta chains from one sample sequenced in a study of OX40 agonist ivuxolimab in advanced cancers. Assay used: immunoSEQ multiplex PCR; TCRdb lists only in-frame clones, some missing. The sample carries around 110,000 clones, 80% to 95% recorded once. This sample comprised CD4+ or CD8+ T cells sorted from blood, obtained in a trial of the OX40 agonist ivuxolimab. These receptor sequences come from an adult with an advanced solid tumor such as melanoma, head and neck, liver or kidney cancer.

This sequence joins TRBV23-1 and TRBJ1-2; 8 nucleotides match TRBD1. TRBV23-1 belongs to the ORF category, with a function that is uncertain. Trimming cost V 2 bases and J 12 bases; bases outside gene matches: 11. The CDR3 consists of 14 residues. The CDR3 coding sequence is TGCGCCAGCAGTCAAAGGGGCGACAGGGGAAAGGACACCTTC. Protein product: CASSQRGDRGKDTF.

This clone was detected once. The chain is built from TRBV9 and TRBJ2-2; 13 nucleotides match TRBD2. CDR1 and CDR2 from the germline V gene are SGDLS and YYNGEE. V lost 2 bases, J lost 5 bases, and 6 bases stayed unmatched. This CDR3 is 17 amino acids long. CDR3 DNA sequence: TGTGCCAGCAGCGTCCAGGGACTAGCGGGAACAACCGGGGAGCTGTTTTTT. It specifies CASSVQGLAGTTGELFF.

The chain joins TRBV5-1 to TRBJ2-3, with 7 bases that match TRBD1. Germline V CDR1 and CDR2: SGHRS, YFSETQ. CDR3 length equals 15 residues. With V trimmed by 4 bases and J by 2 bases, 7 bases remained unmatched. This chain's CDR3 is CASSPGTAYTDTQYF. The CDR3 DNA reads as TGCGCCAGCAGCCCGGGGACAGCCTACACAGATACGCAGTATTTT.

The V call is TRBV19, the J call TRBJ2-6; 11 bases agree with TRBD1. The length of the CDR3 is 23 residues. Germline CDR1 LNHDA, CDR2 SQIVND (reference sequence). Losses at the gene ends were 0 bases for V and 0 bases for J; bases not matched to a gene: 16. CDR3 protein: CASSIDRRPGQGVPSSGANVLTF. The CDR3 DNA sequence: TGTGCCAGTAGTATAGATAGACGACCGGGACAGGGGGTTCCCAGCTCTGGGGCCAACGTCCTGACTTTC.

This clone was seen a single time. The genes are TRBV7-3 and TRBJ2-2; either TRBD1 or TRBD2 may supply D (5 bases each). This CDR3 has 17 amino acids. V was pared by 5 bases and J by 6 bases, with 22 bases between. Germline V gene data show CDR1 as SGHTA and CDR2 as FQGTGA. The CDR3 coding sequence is TGTGCCAGCAGCCCTCCCGTTGGACTCGGGGCCCCCGGGGAGCTGTTTTTT. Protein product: CASSPPVGLGAPGELFF.